Presented here are 25 T cell receptor beta chains from one specimen sequenced in a study of blood T cell repertoires in COVID-19. Generated by immunoSEQ multiplex PCR, the TCRdb table keeps only in-frame clones and is missing some. In the table there are tens of thousands of clones, roughly four fifths of which are singletons. Sequenced material: peripheral blood. The source of these receptors is a man between 50 and 59 years old with active or convalescent COVID-19.

The chain uses TRBV19 and TRBJ1-3; 10 positions match TRBD1. Germline CDR1 reads LNHDA; CDR2 reads SQIVND (reference sequence). The CDR3 length is 14 residues. With V trimmed by 6 bases and J by 4 bases, 3 bases remained unmatched. For the CDR3, the DNA is TGTGCCAGTAGGAGACAGGGGGCCGGAAACACCATATATTTT. Amino acid sequence: CASRRQGAGNTIYF.

The chain employs TRBV6-1 and TRBJ1-5; 9 positions match TRBD1. Germline V gives CDR1 MNHNS, CDR2 SASEGT. This CDR3 comprises 14 residues. V shed 1 base and J 7 bases; nucleotides not matched to a gene: 2. The CDR3 sequence is CASSEGQGGQPQHF. In DNA, the CDR3 is TGTGCCAGCAGTGAAGGACAGGGGGGACAGCCCCAGCATTTT.

The J gene is TRBJ2-2, the V gene TRBV28; TRBD2 matches at 12 bases. The CDR3 is 17 amino acids. In germline, CDR1 is MDHEN, CDR2 SYDVKM. V dropped 7 bases and J dropped 7; count of bases not matched to a gene: 13. Written as DNA, the CDR3 is TGTGCCAGCACCCCCAGGACTAGCGGGGTAGTTGTCGGGGAGCTGTTTTTT. Translating it yields CASTPRTSGVVVGELFF. Filled out from reference TRBV28 and TRBJ2-2, the complete variable domain reads DVKVTQSSRYLVKRTGEKVFLECVQDMDHENMFWYRQDPGLGLRLIYFSYDVKMKEKGDIPEGYSVSREKKERFSLILESASTNQTSMYLCASTPRTSGVVVGELFFGEGSRLTVL.

The CDR3 region is CASSLQGGYGYTF. CDR3 nucleotide sequence: TGTGCCAGCAGTTTACAGGGGGGCTATGGCTACACCTTC. The V and J genes are TRBV28 and TRBJ1-2, with TRBD1 matching 7 bases. The CDR3 contains 13 residues. In germline, CDR1 is MDHEN, CDR2 SYDVKM. The V segment lost 2 bases and the J segment 4 bases; nucleotides outside the gene matches: 1.

The sample holds many counts of this clone. This sample includes further DNA sequences coding for the same CDR3. The chain employs TRBV7-2 and TRBJ1-6; a possible D gene is TRBD1 (5 bases). Trimming removed 5 bases from V and 5 bases from J, with 16 bases in between. Germline-derived CDR1 and CDR2 are SGHTA and FQGNSA. The CDR3 covers 16 residues. The CDR3 protein is CASSLDGAGNNSPLHF. CDR3 sequence (DNA): TGTGCCAGCAGCCTAGATGGGGCTGGGAATAATTCACCCCTCCACTTT.

The chain combines TRBV7-2 with TRBJ1-2; TRBD1 is a possible D gene (5 bases). CDR3 length: 13 residues. Trimming stripped 5 bases from V and 10 bases from J, with 17 bases between. Germline CDR1 reads SGHTA; CDR2 reads FQGNSA. This chain's CDR3 is CASSPGVSLSYTF. CDR3 coding DNA: TGTGCCAGCAGCCCGGGGGTTTCCCTTTCCTACACCTTC.

This chain uses TRBV24-1 with TRBJ2-3; the match to TRBD2 covers 10 bases. CDR1 is KGHDR, CDR2 SFDVKD, per germline. V dropped 0 bases and J dropped 0; count of bases not matched to a gene: 2. This CDR3 has 17 residues. The CDR3 nucleotides are TGTGCCACCAGTGATTTGGGGACTAGCGAGAGCACAGATACGCAGTATTTT. Translated: CATSDLGTSESTDTQYF.

This chain joins TRBV30 and TRBJ1-4, with TRBD1 matching 11 bases. Germline-derived CDR1 and CDR2 are GTSNPN and SVGIG (reference sequence). The CDR3 length is 17 residues. Unmatched junction bases numbered 7, after V lost 0 bases and J lost 4 bases. CDR3 bases: TGTGCCTGGAGTGTAAAGGGGACAGGGGGAATTAATGAAAAACTGTTTTTT. It is translated as CAWSVKGTGGINEKLFF.

The gene calls are TRBV7-8 and TRBJ1-1, with D tentatively TRBD1 (5 bases). Germline V lookup: CDR1 SGHVS, CDR2 FQNEAQ. The CDR3 covers 13 residues. V gave up 4 bases and J gave up 0 bases, with 6 bases separating them. The CDR3 DNA reads as TGTGCCAGCAGCTCGGACATGAACACTGAAGCTTTCTTT. The encoded protein is CASSSDMNTEAFF.

The chain couples TRBV7-2 to TRBJ2-7; 8 nucleotides match TRBD2. V was pared by 6 bases and J by 6 bases, with 13 bases of the junction left unmatched. The germline CDR1 and CDR2 sequences are SGHTA and FQGNSA. The length of the CDR3 is 15 residues. The CDR3 loop reads CASSTVLAGNSEQYF. CDR3 bases: TGTGCCAGCAGTACCGTATTAGCGGGGAATTCCGAGCAGTACTTC.

This chain links TRBV29-1 with TRBJ2-7; D remains ambiguous. The germline V and J ends were trimmed by 4 bases and 4 bases, with 5 bases remaining between them. The germline CDR1 and CDR2 sequences are SQVTM and ANQGSEA. CDR3 length equals 10 residues. DNA for the CDR3: TGCAGCGTTGGGGCTTACGAGCAGTACTTC. This codes for CSVGAYEQYF.

J is TRBJ1-5 and V is TRBV2; 10 nucleotides align to TRBD1. The CDR3 is 14 amino acids. V was clipped by 7 bases and J by 5 bases; unmatched bases: 5. CDR1 and CDR2 (germline): SNHLY, FYNNEI. The CDR3 sequence: CASTMTGGHQPQHF. In DNA form, the CDR3 reads TGTGCCAGCACCATGACAGGGGGCCATCAGCCCCAGCATTTT.

The chain has TRBV3-1 (or the pseudogene TRBV3-2) and TRBJ1-6, with D possibly matching TRBD1 (6 bases). The ends were cut back, 4 bases at V and 10 bases at J, with 14 bases in the middle. This CDR3 spans 14 amino acids. Germline V lookup: CDR1 LGHDT, CDR2 YNNKEL (reference sequence). DNA for the CDR3: TGTGCCAGCAGCCCACCGGGACACCAATCACCCCTCCACTTT. Translating it yields CASSPPGHQSPLHF.

This sequence joins TRBV5-1 and TRBJ2-3, with 7 nucleotides matching TRBD1. The germline V gene has CDR1 SGHRS and CDR2 YFSETQ. The CDR3 spans 12 residues. V lost 7 bases to trimming and J lost 4 bases; unmatched junction nucleotides: 3. The DNA for the CDR3 is TGCGCCAGCGCCCAGGGGGCAGATACGCAGTATTTT. This encodes CASAQGADTQYF.

The chain uses TRBV19 and TRBJ1-1, with a weak D call TRBD1 (5 bases). Germline values: CDR1 LNHDA, CDR2 SQIVND (reference sequence). The CDR3 runs to 14 residues. Trimming cost V 4 bases and J 5 bases, with 14 bases left between them. CDR3 sequence reads: CASSTDVGGTEAFF. The CDR3 coding sequence is TGTGCCAGTAGTACTGATGTGGGGGGGACTGAAGCTTTCTTT.

The J gene is TRBJ2-5, the V gene TRBV7-2; 8 bases fit TRBD1. V was clipped by 4 bases and J by 5 bases; unmatched bases: 6. Germline V gives CDR1 SGHTA, CDR2 FQGNSA. The CDR3 runs to 14 residues. CDR3 sequence: CASSSWTGQETQYF. The DNA of the CDR3 is TGTGCCAGCAGCTCCTGGACAGGGCAGGAGACCCAGTACTTC.

This chain connects TRBV30 to TRBJ2-1; 8 bases line up with TRBD1. The CDR3 length is 15 residues. The J segment lost 8 bases and the V segment lost 0 bases, leaving 9 bases of the junction unmatched. Per germline, CDR1 GTSNPN and CDR2 SVGIG (reference sequence). CDR3 DNA sequence: TGTGCCTGGAGTGTAGGAGCCGACAGGGGCTATGAGCAGTTCTTC. Translated: CAWSVGADRGYEQFF.

The genes are TRBV19 and TRBJ1-2; 7 nucleotides match TRBD1. Trimming cost V 8 bases and J 4 bases; bases outside gene matches: 13. CDR1 is LNHDA and CDR2 is SQIVND in the germline V gene (reference sequence). This CDR3 has 15 residues. DNA of the CDR3: TGTGCCAGTGTCATCTCGGGCCCAGGGGGCTATGGCTACACCTTC. Translated: CASVISGPGGYGYTF.

This clone was seen a few times. This rearrangement joins TRBV5-1 to TRBJ2-7, with D possibly matching TRBD1 (5 bases). Trimming took 4 bases from V and 5 from J, leaving 16 bases between them. In germline, CDR1 is SGHRS, CDR2 YFSETQ. This CDR3 region has 14 residues. CDR3 bases: TGCGCCAGCAGCCCTGGCCAGGGTTGGGACGAGCAGTACTTC. Protein: CASSPGQGWDEQYF.

The gene calls are TRBV9 and TRBJ2-5; TRBD1 might be the D (6 bases). This CDR3 is 14 amino acids long. The germline V and J ends were trimmed by 2 bases and 4 bases, with 12 bases remaining between them. In germline, CDR1 is SGDLS, CDR2 YYNGEE. The CDR3 sequence is CASSVAGAGETQYF. CDR3 nucleotides: TGTGCCAGCAGCGTCGCAGGGGCGGGAGAGACCCAGTACTTC. The full variable domain, completed using reference TRBV9 and TRBJ2-5, is DSGVTQTPKHLITATGQRVTLRCSPRSGDLSVYWYQQSLDQGLQFLIQYYNGEERAKGNILERFSAQQFPDLHSELNLSSLELGDSALYFCASSVAGAGETQYFGPGTRLLVL.

V and J are TRBV7-2 and TRBJ2-3, with TRBD2 matching over 8 bases. Per germline, CDR1 SGHTA and CDR2 FQGNSA. V was clipped by 5 bases and J by 1 base; unmatched bases: 5. CDR3 length: 15 amino acids. CDR3 nucleotides: TGTGCCAGCAGCCCATCGCGGGGGGGCACAGATACGCAGTATTTT. Its translation is CASSPSRGGTDTQYF. The full variable domain, its missing parts supplied by reference TRBV7-2 and TRBJ2-3, is GAGVSQSPSNKVTEKGKDVELRCDPISGHTALYWYRQSLGQGLEFLIYFQGNSAPDKSGLPSDRFSAERTGGSVSTLTIQRTQQEDSAVYLCASSPSRGGTDTQYFGPGTRLTVL.

The chain carries TRBV2 and TRBJ1-2; 9 nucleotides align to TRBD1. The CDR3 runs to 14 residues. Per germline, CDR1 SNHLY and CDR2 FYNNEI. The V gene end was trimmed by 4 bases and the J gene end by 8 bases; junction bases not matched to a gene: 8. The CDR3 coding sequence is TGTGCCAGCAGTGGACCCGGACAGGGGTACGGCTACACCTTC. It codes for CASSGPGQGYGYTF.

The chain links TRBV24-1 to TRBJ2-1; 10 bases are shared with TRBD1. The trim removed 4 bases at V and 9 bases at J, leaving 5 bases unmatched. This CDR3 has 14 amino acids. Germline V gives CDR1 KGHDR, CDR2 SFDVKD. The CDR3 protein is CATSDLRTGGEQFF. The CDR3 nucleotides are TGTGCCACCAGTGACCTAAGGACAGGGGGTGAGCAGTTCTTC.

The genes are TRBV5-4 and TRBJ2-3; 10 bases map to TRBD1. Trimming cost V 3 bases and J 5 bases; bases outside gene matches: 6. Per the germline V gene, CDR1 is SGHNT and CDR2 is YYREEE (reference sequence). The CDR3 has 15 amino acids. This chain's CDR3 is CASSSGQGRGDTQYF. The DNA of the CDR3 is TGTGCCAGCAGCTCGGGACAGGGGAGGGGAGATACGCAGTATTTT. Looking up the rest from reference TRBV5-4 and TRBJ2-3 gives the full variable domain: ETGVTQSPTHLIKTRGQQVTLRCSSQSGHNTVSWYQQALGQGPQFIFQYYREEENGRGNFPPRFSGLQFPNYSSELNVNALELDDSALYLCASSSGQGRGDTQYFGPGTRLTVL.

The V gene is TRBV28, the J gene TRBJ1-2; D remains unclear. The CDR3 is 13 residues long. V lost 3 bases to trimming and J lost 4 bases, with 9 bases between them. Germline CDR1 reads MDHEN; CDR2 reads SYDVKM. The CDR3 region has the DNA TGTGCCAGCAGTTTCCCCGGTCCCTATGGCTACACCTTC. Its translation: CASSFPGPYGYTF.